The source of this TCR beta chain is a study of cytomegalovirus exposure and HLA in healthy donors. This clone was picked up a small number of times. The antigen is undetermined. PCR amplification relied on 60 Vbeta primers (plus 13 Jbeta primers). Clones were sequenced by immunoSEQ multiplex PCR, and TCRdb holds only the in-frame ones, with some missing. The sample has some 97,000 clones; approximately 80% are singletons. In germline, CDR1 is ENHRY, CDR2 SYGVKD. The CDR3 consists of 15 residues. The V end lost 2 bases, the J end lost 4 bases, and 12 bases lay between the germline ends. Study-wide results and limits: The investigators catalogued under 200 TCR beta chains as cytomegalovirus-associated. Presence/absence analyses rested on an assumption that sequencing depth was roughly uniform across donors. Because they were indistinguishable, some V segments, including TRBV6-2 and TRBV6-3, were excluded. Most subjects' HLA-A and HLA-B alleles were reportedly predicted from TCR beta sequences.

The sample taken for sequencing was PBMCs. The chain combines TRBV10-3 with TRBJ2-1; maybe TRBD2 (6 bases). The source of this sequence is a female donor in good health and CMV-seropositive. CDR3 DNA sequence: TGTGCCATCAGTGAGGCGAGACTAGAATACAATGAGCAGTTCTTC. Encoded protein: CAISEARLEYNEQFF.